This TCR beta chain appears in the sequencing data of a study of blood T cell repertoires in COVID-19. Only in-frame clones appear in the TCRdb table, and some are missing; sequencing was by immunoSEQ multiplex PCR. The sample has about 73,000 clones; more than 70% are singletons. This TCR was sampled from a man between 65 and 85 years old with COVID-19, enrolled during active disease. Sequenced sample: peripheral blood.

The CDR3, as DNA: TGTGCCAGCAGCCCCACGGGACACCCCCGTAATGAAAAACTGTTTTTT. This gives the protein CASSPTGHPRNEKLFF. V and J are TRBV7-2 and TRBJ1-4; D may be TRBD1 (6 bases). Looked up from germline, CDR1 is SGHTA and CDR2 is FQGNSA. This CDR3 is 16 amino acids long. V lost 5 bases, J lost 4 bases, and 17 bases lay in between.